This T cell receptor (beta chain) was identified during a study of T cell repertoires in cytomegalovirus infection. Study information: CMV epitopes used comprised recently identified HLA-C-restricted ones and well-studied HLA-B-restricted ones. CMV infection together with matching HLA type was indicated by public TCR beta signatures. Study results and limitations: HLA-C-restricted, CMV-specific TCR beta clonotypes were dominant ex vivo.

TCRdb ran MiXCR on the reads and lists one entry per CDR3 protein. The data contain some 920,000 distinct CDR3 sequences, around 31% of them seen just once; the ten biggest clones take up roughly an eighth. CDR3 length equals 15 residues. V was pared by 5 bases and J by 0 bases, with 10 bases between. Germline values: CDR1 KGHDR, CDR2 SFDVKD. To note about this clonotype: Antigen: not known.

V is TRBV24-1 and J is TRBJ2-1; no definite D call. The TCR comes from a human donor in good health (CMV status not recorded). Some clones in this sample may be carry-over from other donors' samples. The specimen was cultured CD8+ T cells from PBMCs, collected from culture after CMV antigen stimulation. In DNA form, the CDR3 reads TGTGCCACCAGTGGGCTCAACACCTCCTACAATGAGCAGTTCTTC. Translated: CATSGLNTSYNEQFF.